Listed below are T cell receptor beta chains from one sample, sequenced in a study of blood T cell repertoires in COVID-19. Some clones are missing from TCRdb's copy, which holds only in-frame ones; the method was immunoSEQ multiplex PCR. The table has more than 60,000 clones, 75% to 90% seen once. Source material: peripheral blood. These receptor sequences come from a woman aged 45-65 years with active COVID-19. The CDR3 runs from the conserved cysteine through the conserved F or W. The order of the fields is clone size, J gene, V gene, D gene, CDR3 protein, CDR3 DNA. A D gene is named only where the DNA matches it firmly. Clone size is given for some rows only: seen once, a few or many times, or a class if the clone is expanded.

NA	TRBJ2-7	TRBV19	NA	CASSTIGGYEQYF	TGTGCCAGTAGTACCATTGGCGGGTACGAGCAGTACTTC
NA	TRBJ1-1	TRBV2	NA	CASSVGGNTEAFF	TGTGCCAGCAGTGTTGGGGGCAACACTGAAGCTTTCTTT
NA	TRBJ2-2	TRBV11-3	TRBD1	CASRLQGDTGELFF	TGTGCCAGCAGACTACAGGGGGACACCGGGGAGCTGTTTTTT
once	TRBJ1-2	TRBV6-6	NA	CASSYAQGGASGYTF	TGTGCCAGCAGTTACGCGCAGGGAGGGGCGTCGGGCTACACCTTC
NA	TRBJ1-6	TRBV7-2	NA	CASSNNRWPGNSPLHF	TGTGCCAGCAGCAATAATCGTTGGCCGGGTAATTCACCCCTCCACTTT
NA	TRBJ1-1	TRBV5-1	NA	CASSPGLGGTEAFF	TGCGCCAGCAGCCCAGGGTTGGGAGGCACTGAAGCTTTCTTT
NA	TRBJ2-5	TRBV5-1	TRBD2	CASSLTGLAGGLGETQYF	TGCGCCAGCAGCCTGACGGGACTAGCGGGAGGGCTGGGAGAGACCCAGTACTTC
NA	TRBJ2-3	TRBV12-5	TRBD1	CASGSQDRAALYF	TGTGCTAGTGGTTCCCAAGACAGGGCTGCCTTATATTTT
NA	TRBJ2-1	TRBV5-1	NA	CASSPAGSDYNEQFF	TGCGCCAGCAGTCCGGCGGGGAGCGACTACAATGAGCAGTTCTTC
NA	TRBJ1-2	TRBV2	TRBD1	CATTGGAGYGYTF	TGTGCCACCACAGGGGGCGCTGGCTATGGCTACACCTTC
once	TRBJ2-7	TRBV5-1	NA	CASSLTGEAYEQYF	TGCGCCAGCAGCTTAACAGGGGAGGCGTACGAGCAGTACTTC
NA	TRBJ2-1	TRBV30	NA	CAWSVVAGPFNEQFF	TGTGCCTGGAGTGTAGTTGCGGGACCTTTCAATGAGCAGTTCTTC
NA	TRBJ2-5	TRBV7-6	NA	CASSFSGLGSQETQYF	TGTGCCAGCAGCTTTAGCGGACTGGGCTCCCAAGAGACCCAGTACTTC
NA	TRBJ2-2	TRBV7-8	TRBD2	CASSSRGGRGTGELFF	TGTGCCAGCAGCTCCCGGGGTGGGAGGGGCACCGGGGAGCTGTTTTTT
once	TRBJ1-1	TRBV3-1/TRBV3-2	NA	CASSLVGGRGTEAFF	TGTGCCAGCAGCCTCGTCGGGGGTCGTGGCACTGAAGCTTTCTTT
NA	TRBJ2-5	TRBV5-4	TRBD1	CASSGDRGQETQYF	TGTGCCAGCAGCGGGGACAGGGGGCAAGAGACCCAGTACTTC